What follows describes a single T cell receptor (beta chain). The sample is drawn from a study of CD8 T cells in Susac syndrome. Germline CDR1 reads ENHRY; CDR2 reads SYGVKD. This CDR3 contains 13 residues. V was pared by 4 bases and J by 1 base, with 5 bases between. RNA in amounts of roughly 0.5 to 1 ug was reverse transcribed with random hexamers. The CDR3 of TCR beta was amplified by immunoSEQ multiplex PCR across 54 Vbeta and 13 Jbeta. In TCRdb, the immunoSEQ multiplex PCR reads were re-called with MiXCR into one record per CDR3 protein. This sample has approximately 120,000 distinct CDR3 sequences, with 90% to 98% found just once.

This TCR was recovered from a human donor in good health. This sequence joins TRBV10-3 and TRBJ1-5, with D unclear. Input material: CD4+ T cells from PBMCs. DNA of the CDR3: TGTGCCATCAGTGTTCAGAGCAATCAGCCCCAGCATTTT. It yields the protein CAISVQSNQPQHF.